This TCR beta chain was documented in a study of CD4 T cells in relation to SARS-CoV-2 and coronaviruses. Study-level results: Each donor contributed either pre-pandemic or post-infection samples, not both. This crossreactivity analysis covered spike protein alone, no other viral proteins. In around 67% of donors, memory CD4+ clonotypes crossrecognized SARS-CoV-2 and at least one common cold coronavirus spike. Crossreactive clones expanded significantly less to SARS-CoV-2 than monoreactive clones.

The CDR3 length is 12 residues. Germline CDR1 SQVTM, CDR2 ANQGSEA. The V end lost 8 bases, the J end lost 5 bases, and 15 bases lay between the germline ends. Using immunoSEQ multiplex PCR, the repertoire was profiled, and TCRdb retains in-frame clones only, with some absent. The sample includes some 65,000 clones, approximately 87% seen only once; the top ten take 1.5% to 2%. This clone has just a few counts. Its target is unknown. Unexposed donor CD4+ T cells date from about 2010-2018, before the COVID-19 pandemic. This TCR came from a human donor in good health. Sequences were obtained from memory CD4+ T cells from PBMCs. This chain uses TRBV29-1 with TRBJ1-1, with D possibly matching TRBD1 (5 bases). The CDR3: CSTLGGRTEAFF. The CDR3, as DNA: TGCAGCACCTTGGGGGGGAGAACTGAAGCTTTCTTT.